The 18 T cell receptor beta chains below come from one sample, sequenced in a study of cytomegalovirus exposure and HLA in healthy donors. Primers included in the PCR were 60 Vbeta and 13 Jbeta primers. Profiled with immunoSEQ multiplex PCR; TCRdb holds only in-frame clones, not every one. Of approximately 140,000 clones in the sample, around three quarters were seen once. The sequenced sample was PBMCs. These receptor sequences come from a woman between 50 and 59 years old in good health and CMV-seronegative.

J is TRBJ1-1 and V is TRBV7-6; weak D call: TRBD1 (6 bases). V lost 1 base and J 4 bases, leaving 19 bases between the germline ends. CDR1 SGHVS and CDR2 FNYEAQ come from the germline V gene. The CDR3 consists of 17 residues. CDR3 loop: CASSLDRVFGSSTEAFF. The CDR3 nucleotides are TGTGCCAGCAGCTTAGACAGGGTCTTTGGGAGCAGCACTGAAGCTTTCTTT.

The gene calls are TRBV29-1 and TRBJ2-1; 8 bases map to TRBD2. This CDR3 contains 12 residues. The germline V gene encodes CDR1 SQVTM and CDR2 ANQGSEA. V lost 7 bases, J lost 6 bases, and 5 bases stayed unmatched. Here the CDR3 reads CSARLATNEQFF. The CDR3 DNA reads TGCAGCGCCCGACTAGCGACCAATGAGCAGTTCTTC.

The genes are TRBV6-5 and TRBJ1-6, with TRBD1 matching 7 bases. Trimming cost V 0 bases and J 6 bases; bases outside gene matches: 2. Per germline, CDR1 MNHEY and CDR2 SVGAGI. The CDR3 is 15 residues long. The CDR3 sequence is CASSYSTGINSPLHF. The CDR3 nucleotides read TGTGCCAGCAGTTACTCGACAGGGATTAATTCACCCCTCCACTTT.

This clone was picked up a small number of times. The V gene is TRBV28, the J gene TRBJ1-1; unclear D gene. The ends were cut back, 5 bases at V and 1 base at J, with 5 bases in the middle. The CDR3 consists of 12 residues. The germline gives CDR1 MDHEN, CDR2 SYDVKM. DNA of the CDR3: TGTGCCAGCAGTCTAACGAACACTGAAGCTTTCTTT. Translated: CASSLTNTEAFF.

The chain joins TRBV11-2 to TRBJ1-4; a weak D match, TRBD1 (6 bases). The CDR3 spans 15 residues. The ends were cut back, 8 bases at V and 8 bases at J, with 21 bases in the middle. Germline CDR1 and CDR2: SGHAT and FQNNGV. CDR3 in DNA: TGTGCCAGCGGGACAACAGGGTCGGGATGGGAAAAACTGTTTTTT. Translated, it gives CASGTTGSGWEKLFF.

The chain employs TRBV19 and TRBJ2-3; 16 nucleotides line up with TRBD2. The germline V gene has CDR1 LNHDA and CDR2 SQIVND (reference sequence). The CDR3 length is 19 residues. Losses at the gene ends were 1 base for V and 5 bases for J; bases not matched to a gene: 9. Here the CDR3 DNA reads TGTGCCAGTAGTATAGGGACAGCCGGGACTAGCGGGAGGGGAGATACGCAGTATTTT. Encoded protein: CASSIGTAGTSGRGDTQYF.

V and J are TRBV19 and TRBJ2-4; 11 bases are a match to TRBD2. Per germline, CDR1 LNHDA and CDR2 SQIVND (reference sequence). The J segment lost 2 bases and the V segment lost 4 bases, leaving 16 bases of the junction unmatched. The CDR3 runs to 20 residues. The CDR3 DNA reads as TGTGCCAGTAGTACAAGTATAGGGACTAGCGGACGCTCTTCCAAAAACATTCAGTACTTC. This codes for CASSTSIGTSGRSSKNIQYF.

CDR3: CASSYSRDTGNTIYF. The DNA for the CDR3 is TGTGCCAGCAGTTACTCGAGGGACACCGGAAACACCATATATTTT. This chain links TRBV6-5 with TRBJ1-3; D might be TRBD1 (6 bases). V lost 0 bases, J lost 4 bases, and 10 bases lay in between. The CDR3 length is 15 residues. Per germline, CDR1 MNHEY and CDR2 SVGAGI.

The J gene is TRBJ2-7, the V gene TRBV10-3; D is ambiguous. The CDR3 loop spans 14 amino acids. V shed 2 bases and J shed 6 bases, with 14 bases lying between them. Looked up from germline, CDR1 is ENHRY and CDR2 is SYGVKD. CDR3 bases: TGTGCCATCAGTGAGGCGAGTGGGTCAGGCGAGCAGTACTTC. Its protein is CAISEASGSGEQYF.

The V gene is TRBV6-5, the J gene TRBJ2-7; D is undetermined. Trimming removed 0 bases from V and 4 bases from J, with 7 bases in between. This CDR3 comprises 13 residues. Germline V CDR1 and CDR2: MNHEY, SVGAGI. In nucleotides, the CDR3 is TGTGCCAGCAGTTACTCTGGCCCTTACGAGCAGTACTTC. This translates into CASSYSGPYEQYF.

This clone was seen only once. J is TRBJ1-1 and V is TRBV28; no clear D gene. The germline gives CDR1 MDHEN, CDR2 SYDVKM. The CDR3 contains 15 residues. Trimming left V 7 bases short and J 2 bases short, with 17 bases between. The CDR3 region is CASMPSFEVNTEAFF. The CDR3 nucleotides read TGTGCCAGCATGCCTTCCTTTGAGGTAAACACTGAAGCTTTCTTT. The full variable domain, its missing parts supplied by reference TRBV28 and TRBJ1-1, is DVKVTQSSRYLVKRTGEKVFLECVQDMDHENMFWYRQDPGLGLRLIYFSYDVKMKEKGDIPEGYSVSREKKERFSLILESASTNQTSMYLCASMPSFEVNTEAFFGQGTRLTVV.

This sequence joins TRBV2 and TRBJ2-2, with D perhaps matching TRBD2 (6 bases). The CDR3 is 15 amino acids. V was trimmed by 2 bases and J by 4 bases, leaving 11 bases between them. Germline V gives CDR1 SNHLY, CDR2 FYNNEI. In DNA form, the CDR3 reads TGTGCCAGCAGTGAATTGGGGGACTTCACCGGGGAGCTGTTTTTT. This sequence encodes CASSELGDFTGELFF.

The rearrangement links TRBV6-5 to TRBJ2-5; D possibly corresponds to TRBD1 (5 bases). CDR3 length: 15 amino acids. Germline CDR1 reads MNHEY; CDR2 reads SVGAGI. V was clipped by 2 bases and J by 2 bases, with 12 bases between them. The CDR3 bases are TGTGCCAGCAGTTACCAGGGTTTGGGTCAAGAGACCCAGTACTTC. Protein product: CASSYQGLGQETQYF.

This clone was observed once. The V and J genes are TRBV13 and TRBJ1-2; tentatively, D is TRBD1 (6 bases). V was shortened by 0 bases and J by 8 bases, with 16 bases between the two germline ends. Germline CDR1 and CDR2: PRHDT and FYEKMQ (reference sequence). CDR3 size: 15 residues. CDR3 DNA: TGTGCCAGCAGCTTAGGTGAACAGGGAATTGGGGGCTACACCTTC. Its protein is CASSLGEQGIGGYTF.

About this clone: Other DNA sequences in this sample translate to the same CDR3. The chain is built from TRBV5-1 and TRBJ2-1; 12 nucleotides align to TRBD2. CDR1 and CDR2 (germline): SGHRS, YFSETQ. Unmatched junction bases numbered 3, after V lost 4 bases and J lost 4 bases. The CDR3 is made up of 15 amino acids. The CDR3: CASSAGTSGYNEQFF. In nucleotides, the CDR3 is TGCGCCAGCAGCGCCGGGACTAGCGGGTACAATGAGCAGTTCTTC.

Only a few counts were recorded for this clone. The V and J genes are TRBV6-1 and TRBJ2-7, with 7 bases lining up with TRBD2. J gave up 2 bases and V 4 bases, and 11 bases lay outside the gene matches. This CDR3 is 16 amino acids long. The V gene's germline CDR1 is MNHNS and CDR2 SASEGT. The CDR3 sequence is CASSGLSGAFTYEQYF. The CDR3 region has the DNA TGTGCCAGCAGTGGGCTGAGCGGGGCATTTACCTACGAGCAGTACTTC.

This chain connects TRBV28 to TRBJ1-2, with D perhaps matching TRBD1 (6 bases). CDR3 length equals 14 residues. Germline assignment: CDR1 MDHEN and CDR2 SYDVKM. V was pared by 8 bases and J by 4 bases, with 17 bases between. CDR3 residues: CASSTGGNSYGYTF. DNA of the CDR3: TGTGCCAGCTCGACGGGGGGCAATAGCTATGGCTACACCTTC.

The chain uses TRBV25-1 and TRBJ1-5, with 7 bases that match TRBD1. The CDR3 has 17 amino acids. V was pared by 4 bases and J by 7 bases, with 16 bases of the junction left unmatched. CDR1 and CDR2 from the germline V gene are MGHDK and SYGVNS. DNA of the CDR3: TGTGCCAGCAGTGCAACCACAGGGGAACGGGAAGTCCAGCCCCAGCATTTT. It is translated as CASSATTGEREVQPQHF.